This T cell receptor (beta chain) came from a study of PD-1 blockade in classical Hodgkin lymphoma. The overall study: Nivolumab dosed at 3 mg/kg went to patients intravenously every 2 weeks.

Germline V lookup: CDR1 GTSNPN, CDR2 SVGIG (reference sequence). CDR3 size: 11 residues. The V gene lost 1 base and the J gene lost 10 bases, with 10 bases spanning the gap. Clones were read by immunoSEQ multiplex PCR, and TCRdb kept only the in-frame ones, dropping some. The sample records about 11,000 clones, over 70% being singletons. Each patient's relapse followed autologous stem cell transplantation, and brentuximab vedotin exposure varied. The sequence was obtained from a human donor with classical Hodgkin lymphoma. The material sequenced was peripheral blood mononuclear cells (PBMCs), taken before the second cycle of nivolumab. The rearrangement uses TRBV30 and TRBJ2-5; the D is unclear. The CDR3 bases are TGTGCCTGGAGTGAGGGCCCGGACCAGTACTTC. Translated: CAWSEGPDQYF. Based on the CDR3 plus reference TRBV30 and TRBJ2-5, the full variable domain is SQTIHQWPATLVQPVGSPLSLECTVEGTSNPNLYWYRQAAGRGLQLLFYSVGIGQISSEVPQNLSASRPQDRQFILSSKKLLLSDSGFYLCAWSEGPDQYFGPGTRLLVL.